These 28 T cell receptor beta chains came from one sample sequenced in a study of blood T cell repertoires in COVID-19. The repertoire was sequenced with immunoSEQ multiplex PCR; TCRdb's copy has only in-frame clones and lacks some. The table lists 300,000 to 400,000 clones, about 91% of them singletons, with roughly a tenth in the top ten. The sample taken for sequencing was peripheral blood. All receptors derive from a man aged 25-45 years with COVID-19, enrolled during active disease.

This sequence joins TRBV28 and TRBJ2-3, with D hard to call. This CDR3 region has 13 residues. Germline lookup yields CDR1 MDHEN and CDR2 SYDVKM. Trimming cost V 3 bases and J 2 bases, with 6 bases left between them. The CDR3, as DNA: TGTGCCAGCAGTTTTAGACTCACAGATACGCAGTATTTT. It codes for CASSFRLTDTQYF.

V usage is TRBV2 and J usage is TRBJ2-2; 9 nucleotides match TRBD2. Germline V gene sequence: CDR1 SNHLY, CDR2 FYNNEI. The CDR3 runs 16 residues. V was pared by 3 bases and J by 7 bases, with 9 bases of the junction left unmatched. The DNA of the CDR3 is TGTGCCAGCAGTGATGGTCCAGCGGGAGGCGTCGGGGAGCTGTTTTTT. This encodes CASSDGPAGGVGELFF.

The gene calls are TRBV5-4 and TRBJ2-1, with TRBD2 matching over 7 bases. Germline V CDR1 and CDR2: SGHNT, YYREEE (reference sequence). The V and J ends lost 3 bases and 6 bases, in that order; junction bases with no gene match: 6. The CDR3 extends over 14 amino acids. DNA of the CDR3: TGTGCCAGCAGCTGGGGAGGGCACCTCAATGAGCAGTTCTTC. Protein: CASSWGGHLNEQFF.

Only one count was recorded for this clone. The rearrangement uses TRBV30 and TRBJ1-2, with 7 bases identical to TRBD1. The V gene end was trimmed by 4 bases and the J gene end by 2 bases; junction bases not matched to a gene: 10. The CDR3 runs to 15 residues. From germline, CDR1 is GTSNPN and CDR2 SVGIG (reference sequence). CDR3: CAWIPLDRRNYGYTF. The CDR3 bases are TGTGCCTGGATTCCCCTGGACAGGCGAAACTATGGCTACACCTTC. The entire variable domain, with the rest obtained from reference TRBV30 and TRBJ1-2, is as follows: SQTIHQWPATLVQPVGSPLSLECTVEGTSNPNLYWYRQAAGRGLQLLFYSVGIGQISSEVPQNLSASRPQDRQFILSSKKLLLSDSGFYLCAWIPLDRRNYGYTFGSGTRLTVV.

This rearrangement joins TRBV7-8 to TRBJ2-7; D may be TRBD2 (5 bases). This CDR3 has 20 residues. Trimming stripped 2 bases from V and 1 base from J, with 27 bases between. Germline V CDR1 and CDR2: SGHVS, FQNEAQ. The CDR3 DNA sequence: TGTGCCAGCAGCTTATTCGGGGTTCGAGGGATTTCGACTCAGTCCTACGAGCAGTACTTC. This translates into CASSLFGVRGISTQSYEQYF.

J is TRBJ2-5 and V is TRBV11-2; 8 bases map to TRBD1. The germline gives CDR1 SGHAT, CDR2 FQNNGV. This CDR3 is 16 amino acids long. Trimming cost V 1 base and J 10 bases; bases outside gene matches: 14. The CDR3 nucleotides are TGTGCCAGCAGCTTAGCTCCCGGACAGGGCATGGGGAACCAGTACTTC. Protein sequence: CASSLAPGQGMGNQYF.

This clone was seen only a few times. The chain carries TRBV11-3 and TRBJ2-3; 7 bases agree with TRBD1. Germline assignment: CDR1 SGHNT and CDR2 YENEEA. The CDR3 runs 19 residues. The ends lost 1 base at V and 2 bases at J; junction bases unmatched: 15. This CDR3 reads CASSLGFTSTGYNTDTQYF. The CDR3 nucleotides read TGTGCCAGCAGCTTAGGATTCACCTCGACAGGGTACAACACAGATACGCAGTATTTT.

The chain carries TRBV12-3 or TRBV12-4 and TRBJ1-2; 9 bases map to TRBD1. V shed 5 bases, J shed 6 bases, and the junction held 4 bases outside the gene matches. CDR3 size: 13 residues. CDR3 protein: CASSGTGRHGYTF. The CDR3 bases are TGTGCCAGCAGTGGGACAGGGAGGCATGGCTACACCTTC.

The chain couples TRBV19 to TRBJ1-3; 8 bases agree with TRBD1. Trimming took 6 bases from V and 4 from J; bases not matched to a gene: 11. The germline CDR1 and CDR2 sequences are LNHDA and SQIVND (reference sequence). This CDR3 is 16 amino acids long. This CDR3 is CASSPGTGGRGNTIYF. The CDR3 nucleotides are TGTGCCAGTAGCCCCGGGACAGGAGGGCGAGGAAACACCATATATTTT.

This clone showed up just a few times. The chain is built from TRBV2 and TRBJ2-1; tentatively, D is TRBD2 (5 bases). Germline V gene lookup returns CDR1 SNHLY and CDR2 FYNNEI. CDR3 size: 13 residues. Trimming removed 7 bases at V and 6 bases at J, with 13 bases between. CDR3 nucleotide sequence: TGTGCCAGCAACCCCGGCGGGTTCAATGAGCAGTTCTTC. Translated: CASNPGGFNEQFF.

The CDR3 loop is CASRDRGPGYGYTF. CDR3 DNA: TGTGCCAGCAGGGACAGGGGGCCCGGTTATGGCTACACCTTC. The rearrangement joins TRBV6-5 to TRBJ1-2, with 11 bases identical to TRBD1. With 6 bases clipped from V and 5 bases from J, the junction kept 5 bases outside the gene matches. Germline V gene lookup returns CDR1 MNHEY and CDR2 SVGAGI. The CDR3 spans 14 residues.

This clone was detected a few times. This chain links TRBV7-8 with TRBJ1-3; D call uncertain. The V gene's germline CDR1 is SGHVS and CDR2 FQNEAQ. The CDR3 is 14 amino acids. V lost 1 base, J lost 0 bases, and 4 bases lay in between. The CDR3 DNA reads TGTGCCAGCAGCTTAGACTACTCTGGAAACACCATATATTTT. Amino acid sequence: CASSLDYSGNTIYF. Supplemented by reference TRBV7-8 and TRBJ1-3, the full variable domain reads GAGVSQSPRYKVAKRGQDVALRCDPISGHVSLFWYQQALGQGPEFLTYFQNEAQLDKSGLPSDRFFAERPEGSVSTLKIQRTQQEDSAVYLCASSLDYSGNTIYFGEGSWLTVV.

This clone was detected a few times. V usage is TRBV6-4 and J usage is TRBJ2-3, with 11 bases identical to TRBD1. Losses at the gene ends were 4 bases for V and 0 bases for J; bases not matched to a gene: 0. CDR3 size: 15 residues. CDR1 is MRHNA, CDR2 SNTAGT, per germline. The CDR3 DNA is TGTGCCAGCAGTGGGACAGGGGGCAGCACAGATACGCAGTATTTT. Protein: CASSGTGGSTDTQYF.

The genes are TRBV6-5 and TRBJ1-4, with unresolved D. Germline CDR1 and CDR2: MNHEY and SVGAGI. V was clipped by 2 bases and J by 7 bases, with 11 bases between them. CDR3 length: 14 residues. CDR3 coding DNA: TGTGCCAGCAGTTACCACCTAACGGGTGAAAAACTGTTTTTT. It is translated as CASSYHLTGEKLFF.

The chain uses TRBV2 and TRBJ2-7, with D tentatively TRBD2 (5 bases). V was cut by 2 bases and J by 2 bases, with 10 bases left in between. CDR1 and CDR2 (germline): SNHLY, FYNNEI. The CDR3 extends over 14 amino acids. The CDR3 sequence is CASSERNGAYEQYF. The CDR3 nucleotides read TGTGCCAGCAGTGAAAGGAACGGGGCCTACGAGCAGTACTTC.

The CDR3 nucleotides are TGTGCCAGCAGCTTAGCGGGGGGTGGGGCCAACGTCCTGACTTTC. Its protein is CASSLAGGGANVLTF. The chain couples TRBV7-6 to TRBJ2-6, with D possibly TRBD2 on 6 matching bases. CDR3 length: 15 amino acids. V was cut by 0 bases and J by 3 bases, with 6 bases left in between. Germline CDR1 SGHVS, CDR2 FNYEAQ. The whole variable domain, filled in from reference TRBV7-6 and TRBJ2-6, reads GAGVSQSPRYKVTKRGQDVALRCDPISGHVSLYWYRQALGQGPEFLTYFNYEAQQDKSGLPNDRFSAERPEGSISTLTIQRTEQRDSAMYRCASSLAGGGANVLTFGAGSRLTVL.

The CDR3 reads CASSPISANTEAFF. The DNA for the CDR3 is TGTGCCAGCTCACCAATCAGCGCTAACACTGAAGCTTTCTTT. The chain joins TRBV18 to TRBJ1-1, with D uncertain. The germline gives CDR1 KGHSH, CDR2 LQKENI. Deletions cut 2 bases from V and 2 bases from J, with 9 bases between. The CDR3 is 14 residues long.

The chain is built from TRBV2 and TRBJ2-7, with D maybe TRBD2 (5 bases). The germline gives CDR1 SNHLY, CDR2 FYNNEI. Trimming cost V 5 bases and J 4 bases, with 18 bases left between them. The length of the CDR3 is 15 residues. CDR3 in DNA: TGTGCCAGCAGTTCCCGGCCGGTCCCGGGGTACGAGCAGTACTTC. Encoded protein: CASSSRPVPGYEQYF.

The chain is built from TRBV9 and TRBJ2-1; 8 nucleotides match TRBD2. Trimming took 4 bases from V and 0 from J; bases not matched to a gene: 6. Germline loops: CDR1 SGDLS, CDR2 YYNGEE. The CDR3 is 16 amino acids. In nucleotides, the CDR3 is TGTGCCAGCAGCCCTTTAGCGGGGACCTCCTACAATGAGCAGTTCTTC. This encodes CASSPLAGTSYNEQFF. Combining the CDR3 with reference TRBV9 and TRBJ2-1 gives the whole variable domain DSGVTQTPKHLITATGQRVTLRCSPRSGDLSVYWYQQSLDQGLQFLIQYYNGEERAKGNILERFSAQQFPDLHSELNLSSLELGDSALYFCASSPLAGTSYNEQFFGPGTRLTVL.

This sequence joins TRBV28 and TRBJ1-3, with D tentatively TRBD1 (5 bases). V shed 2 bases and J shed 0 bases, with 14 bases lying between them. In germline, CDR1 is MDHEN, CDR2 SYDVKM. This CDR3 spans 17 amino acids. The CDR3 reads CASSLVQGFSSGNTIYF. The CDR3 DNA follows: TGTGCCAGCAGTTTAGTCCAGGGTTTCAGCTCTGGAAACACCATATATTTT.

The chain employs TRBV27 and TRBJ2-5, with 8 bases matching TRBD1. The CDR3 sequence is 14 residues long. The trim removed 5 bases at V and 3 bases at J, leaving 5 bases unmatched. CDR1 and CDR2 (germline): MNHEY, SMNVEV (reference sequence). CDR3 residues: CASSPWTGKETQYF. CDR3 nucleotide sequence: TGTGCCAGCAGTCCTTGGACAGGGAAAGAGACCCAGTACTTC.

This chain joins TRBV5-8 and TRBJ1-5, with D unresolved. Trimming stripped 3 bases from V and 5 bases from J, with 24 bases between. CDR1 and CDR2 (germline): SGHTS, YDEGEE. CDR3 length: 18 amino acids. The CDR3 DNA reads TGTGCCAGCAGCTCCCGAAACCTCGGGGAGCTTTATCATCAGCCCCAGCATTTT. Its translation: CASSSRNLGELYHQPQHF.

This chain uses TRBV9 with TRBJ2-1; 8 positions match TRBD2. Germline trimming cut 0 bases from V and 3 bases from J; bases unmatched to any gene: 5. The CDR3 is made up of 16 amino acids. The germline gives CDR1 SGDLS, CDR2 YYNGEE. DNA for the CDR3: TGTGCCAGCAGCGTAGTGGGGGCGGGAGGCTACAATGAGCAGTTCTTC. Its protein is CASSVVGAGGYNEQFF.

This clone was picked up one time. CDR3: CASSRSGTNEKLFF. CDR3 in DNA: TGTGCCAGCAGCCGATCCGGGACAAATGAAAAACTGTTTTTT. The chain has TRBV4-2 and TRBJ1-4; D perhaps matches TRBD1 (6 bases). Germline V gene data show CDR1 as LGHNA and CDR2 as YNFKEQ. This CDR3 has 14 residues. Trimming stripped 4 bases from V and 5 bases from J, with 11 bases between.

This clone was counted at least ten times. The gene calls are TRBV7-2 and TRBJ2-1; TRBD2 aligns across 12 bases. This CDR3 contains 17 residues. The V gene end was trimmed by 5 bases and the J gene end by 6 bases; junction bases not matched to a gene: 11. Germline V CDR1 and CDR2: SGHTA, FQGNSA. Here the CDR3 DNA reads TGTGCCAGCAGCCCCCAAGGGCTAGCGGGGGGGCTCAATGAGCAGTTCTTC. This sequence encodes CASSPQGLAGGLNEQFF. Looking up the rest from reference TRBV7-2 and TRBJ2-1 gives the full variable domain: GAGVSQSPSNKVTEKGKDVELRCDPISGHTALYWYRQSLGQGLEFLIYFQGNSAPDKSGLPSDRFSAERTGGSVSTLTIQRTQQEDSAVYLCASSPQGLAGGLNEQFFGPGTRLTVL.

The chain's CDR3 is CASSLFGASGELFF. The DNA of the CDR3 is TGTGCCAGCAGCTTGTTTGGGGCGAGCGGGGAGCTGTTTTTT. This chain uses TRBV5-4 with TRBJ2-2, with TRBD1 as a possible D gene (5 bases). Germline V gives CDR1 SGHNT, CDR2 YYREEE (reference sequence). V lost 1 base and J lost 7, with 11 bases in between. The CDR3 is 14 residues long. The complete variable domain, with remaining parts taken from reference TRBV5-4 and TRBJ2-2, reads ETGVTQSPTHLIKTRGQQVTLRCSSQSGHNTVSWYQQALGQGPQFIFQYYREEENGRGNFPPRFSGLQFPNYSSELNVNALELDDSALYLCASSLFGASGELFFGEGSRLTVL.

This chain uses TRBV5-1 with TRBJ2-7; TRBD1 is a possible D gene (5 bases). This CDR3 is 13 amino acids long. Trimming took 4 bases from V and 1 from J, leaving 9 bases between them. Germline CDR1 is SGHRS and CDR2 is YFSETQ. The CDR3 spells CASSEAGSYEQYF. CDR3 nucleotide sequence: TGCGCCAGCAGCGAGGCAGGGTCCTACGAGCAGTACTTC.

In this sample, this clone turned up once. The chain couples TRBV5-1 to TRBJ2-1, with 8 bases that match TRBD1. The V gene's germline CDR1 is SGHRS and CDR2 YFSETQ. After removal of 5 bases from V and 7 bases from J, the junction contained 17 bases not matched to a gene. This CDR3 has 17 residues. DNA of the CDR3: TGCGCCAGCAGGTCCGGGACAGGTCCTCTGAGCGGGAATGAGCAGTTCTTC. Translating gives CASRSGTGPLSGNEQFF.